This entry lists 2 T cell receptor beta chains sequenced from one sample in a study of blood T cell repertoires in COVID-19. Using immunoSEQ multiplex PCR, the repertoire was profiled, and TCRdb retains in-frame clones only, with some absent. The sample holds under 200,000 clones, approximately 89% seen once. The sequenced sample consisted of PBMCs or T cells enriched from blood (not recorded which). These receptors all come from a woman in her late teens or twenties who had recovered from COVID-19.

This rearrangement joins TRBV25-1 to TRBJ1-5, with 7 nucleotides matching TRBD1. Germline loops: CDR1 MGHDK, CDR2 SYGVNS. The CDR3 length is 16 residues. Trimming cost V 2 bases and J 5 bases; bases outside gene matches: 9. Written as DNA, the CDR3 is TGTGCCAGCAGTGAAGCCGGGACAGCACAAGATCAGCCCCAGCATTTT. Translating it yields CASSEAGTAQDQPQHF.

The genes are TRBV10-3 and TRBJ2-1; maybe TRBD2 (6 bases). The CDR3 covers 15 residues. Trimming took off 8 bases at V and 0 bases at J, with 14 bases between the two ends. Germline V lookup: CDR1 ENHRY, CDR2 SYGVKD. The CDR3 sequence is CAIARGTGSYNEQFF. CDR3 coding DNA: TGTGCCATCGCCCGGGGGACGGGCTCCTACAATGAGCAGTTCTTC.